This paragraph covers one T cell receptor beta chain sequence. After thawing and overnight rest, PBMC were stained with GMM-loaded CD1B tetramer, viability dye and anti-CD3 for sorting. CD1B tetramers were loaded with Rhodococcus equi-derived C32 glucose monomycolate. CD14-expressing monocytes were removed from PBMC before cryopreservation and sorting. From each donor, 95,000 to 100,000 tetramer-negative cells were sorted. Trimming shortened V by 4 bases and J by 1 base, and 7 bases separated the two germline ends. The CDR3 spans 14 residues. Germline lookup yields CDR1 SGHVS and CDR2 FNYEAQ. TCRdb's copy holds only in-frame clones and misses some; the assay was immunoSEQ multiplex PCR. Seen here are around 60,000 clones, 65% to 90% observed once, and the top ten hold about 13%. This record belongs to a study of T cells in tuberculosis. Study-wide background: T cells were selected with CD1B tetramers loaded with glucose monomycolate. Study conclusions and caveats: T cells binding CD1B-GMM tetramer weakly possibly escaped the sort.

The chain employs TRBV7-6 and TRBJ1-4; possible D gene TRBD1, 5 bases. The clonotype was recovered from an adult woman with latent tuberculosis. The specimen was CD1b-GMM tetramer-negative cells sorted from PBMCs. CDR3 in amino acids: CASSSGLTNEKLFF. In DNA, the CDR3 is TGTGCCAGCAGCTCGGGACTAACTAATGAAAAACTGTTTTTT.